This T cell receptor (beta chain) is from a study of OX40 agonist ivuxolimab in advanced cancers. Study information: Every 2 weeks, patients got intravenous ivuxolimab at one of six dose levels (0.01-10 mg/kg). Patients assigned to dose escalation were diagnosed with hepatocellular carcinoma, melanoma, renal cell or head and neck cancer. Whole-study results and caveats: Clonal expansion in partial responders at 0.1-3.0 mg/kg ranked among the lowest.

Germline CDR1 is MDHEN and CDR2 is SYDVKM. This CDR3 spans 16 amino acids. Deletions cut 6 bases from V and 0 bases from J, with 14 bases between. To note about this clone: Its antigen is unidentified.

Sequencing used immunoSEQ multiplex PCR; TCRdb keeps in-frame clones, though not all of them. The repertoire holds 30,000 to 40,000 clones, with about 89% as singletons. The material was CD4+ or CD8+ T cells sorted from blood, obtained in a trial of the OX40 agonist ivuxolimab. The receptor's source is an adult with an advanced solid tumor such as melanoma, head and neck, liver or kidney cancer. The genes are TRBV28 and TRBJ1-4, with D unresolved. CDR3 sequence reads: CASSSPGSSTNEKLFF. DNA of the CDR3: TGTGCCAGCAGCTCCCCAGGCAGCTCAACTAATGAAAAACTGTTTTTT.